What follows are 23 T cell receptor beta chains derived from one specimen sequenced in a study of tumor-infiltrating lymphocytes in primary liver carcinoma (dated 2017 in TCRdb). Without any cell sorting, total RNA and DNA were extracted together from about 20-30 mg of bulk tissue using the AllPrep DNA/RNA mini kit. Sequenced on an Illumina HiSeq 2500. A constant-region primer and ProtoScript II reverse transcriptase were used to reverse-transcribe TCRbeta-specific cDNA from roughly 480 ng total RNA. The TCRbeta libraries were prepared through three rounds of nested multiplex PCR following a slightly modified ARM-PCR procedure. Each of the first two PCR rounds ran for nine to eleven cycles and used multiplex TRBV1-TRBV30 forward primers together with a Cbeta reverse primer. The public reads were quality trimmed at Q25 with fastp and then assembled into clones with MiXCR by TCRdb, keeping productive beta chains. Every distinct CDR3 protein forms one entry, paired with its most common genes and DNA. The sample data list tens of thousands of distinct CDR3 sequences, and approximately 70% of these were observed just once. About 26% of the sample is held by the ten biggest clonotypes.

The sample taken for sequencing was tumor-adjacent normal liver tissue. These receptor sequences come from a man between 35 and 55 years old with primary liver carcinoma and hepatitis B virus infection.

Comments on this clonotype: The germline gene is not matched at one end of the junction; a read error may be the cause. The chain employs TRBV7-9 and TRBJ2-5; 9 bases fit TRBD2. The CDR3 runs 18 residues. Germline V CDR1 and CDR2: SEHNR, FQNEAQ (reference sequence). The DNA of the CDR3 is TGTACCAGCAGCTCACCGGAGACTAGCGGAGGGTATCAAGAGACCCAGTACTTC. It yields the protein CTSSSPETSGGYQETQYF.

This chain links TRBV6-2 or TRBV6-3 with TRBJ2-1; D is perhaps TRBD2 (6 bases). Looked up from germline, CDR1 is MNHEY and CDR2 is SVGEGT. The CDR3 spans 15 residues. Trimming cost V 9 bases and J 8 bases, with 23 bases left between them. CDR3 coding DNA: TGTGCCAGTGGCCGGAGCGGGCCCTCCAACTATGAGCAGTTCTTC. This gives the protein CASGRSGPSNYEQFF.

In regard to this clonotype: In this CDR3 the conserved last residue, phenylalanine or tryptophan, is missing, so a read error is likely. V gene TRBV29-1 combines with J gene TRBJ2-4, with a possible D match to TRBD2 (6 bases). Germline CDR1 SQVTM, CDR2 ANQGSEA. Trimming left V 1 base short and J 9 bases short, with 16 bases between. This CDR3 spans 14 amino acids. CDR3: CSVEGQGVGGIQYL. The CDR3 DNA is TGCAGCGTTGAAGGGCAGGGCGTCGGGGGCATTCAGTACCTC.

The CDR3 DNA reads TGTGCCAGCAGCCCGTTTGGAGGCTTAGAGGTCTCCTACAATGAGCAGTTCTTC. Translation: CASSPFGGLEVSYNEQFF. The rearrangement joins TRBV7-8 to TRBJ2-1; D might be TRBD2 (5 bases). The ends were cut back, 5 bases at V and 0 bases at J, with 20 bases in the middle. Per the germline V gene, CDR1 is SGHVS and CDR2 is FQNEAQ. This CDR3 region has 18 residues. The full variable domain, with the rest looked up from reference TRBV7-8 and TRBJ2-1, is GAGVSQSPRYKVAKRGQDVALRCDPISGHVSLFWYQQALGQGPEFLTYFQNEAQLDKSGLPSDRFFAERPEGSVSTLKIQRTQQEDSAVYLCASSPFGGLEVSYNEQFFGPGTRLTVL.

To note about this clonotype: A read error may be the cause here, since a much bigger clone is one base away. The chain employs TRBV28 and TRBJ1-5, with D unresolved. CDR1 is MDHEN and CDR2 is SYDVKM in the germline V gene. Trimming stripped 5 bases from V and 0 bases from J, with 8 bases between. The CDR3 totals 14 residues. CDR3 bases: TGTGCCAGCAGTCAGGAGCCTAGCAATCAGCCCCAGCATTTT. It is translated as CASSQEPSNQPQHF.

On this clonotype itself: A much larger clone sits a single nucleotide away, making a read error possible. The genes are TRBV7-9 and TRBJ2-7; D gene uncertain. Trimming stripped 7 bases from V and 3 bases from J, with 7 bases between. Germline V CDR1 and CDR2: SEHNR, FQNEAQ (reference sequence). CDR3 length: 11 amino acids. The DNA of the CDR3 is TGTGCCAGCACCTTCAACTACGAGCAGTACTTC. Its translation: CASTFNYEQYF. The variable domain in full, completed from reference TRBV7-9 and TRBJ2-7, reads DTGVSQNPRHKITKRGQNVTFRCDPISEHNRLYWYRQTLGQGPEFLTYFQNEAQLEKSRLLSDRFSAERPKGSFSTLEIQRTEQGDSAMYLCASTFNYEQYFGPGTRLTVT.

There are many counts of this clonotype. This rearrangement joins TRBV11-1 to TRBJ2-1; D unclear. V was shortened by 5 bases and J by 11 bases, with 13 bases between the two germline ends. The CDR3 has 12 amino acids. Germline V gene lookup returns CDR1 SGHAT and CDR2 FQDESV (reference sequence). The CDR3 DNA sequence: TGTGCCAGCAGCGAGGTAGTGGGTAAGCAGTTCTTC. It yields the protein CASSEVVGKQFF.

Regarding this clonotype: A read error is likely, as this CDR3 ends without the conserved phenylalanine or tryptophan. CDR3 sequence: CASNSPVSGSRADTQYL. As DNA, the CDR3 is TGTGCCAGCAACTCCCCGGTGAGCGGGAGTCGGGCAGATACGCAGTATTTA. The chain uses TRBV11-3 and TRBJ2-3; 8 bases agree with TRBD2. Germline CDR1 reads SGHNT; CDR2 reads YENEEA. V lost 7 bases and J lost 4; bases outside the gene matches: 16. The CDR3 is 17 amino acids.

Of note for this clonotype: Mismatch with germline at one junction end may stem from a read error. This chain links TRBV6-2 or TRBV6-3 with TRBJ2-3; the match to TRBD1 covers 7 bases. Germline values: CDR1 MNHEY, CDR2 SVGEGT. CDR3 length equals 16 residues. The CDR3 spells CASSYVSGGITDSQYF. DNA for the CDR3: TGTGCCAGCAGTTACGTCTCAGGGGGAATCACAGATTCGCAGTATTTT.

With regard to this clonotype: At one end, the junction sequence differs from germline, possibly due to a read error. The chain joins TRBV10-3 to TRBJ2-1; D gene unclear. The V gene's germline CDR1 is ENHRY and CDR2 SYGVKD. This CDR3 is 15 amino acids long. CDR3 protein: CAFSVSESFYNEQFF. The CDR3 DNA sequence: TGTGCCTTCAGTGTGTCCGAGAGTTTTTACAATGAGCAGTTCTTC.

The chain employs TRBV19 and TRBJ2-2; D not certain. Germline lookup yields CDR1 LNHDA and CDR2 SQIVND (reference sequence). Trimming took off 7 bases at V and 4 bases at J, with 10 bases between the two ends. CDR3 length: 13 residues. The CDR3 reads CASILRTTGELFF. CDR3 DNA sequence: TGTGCCAGTATTCTGCGGACCACCGGGGAGCTGTTTTTT.

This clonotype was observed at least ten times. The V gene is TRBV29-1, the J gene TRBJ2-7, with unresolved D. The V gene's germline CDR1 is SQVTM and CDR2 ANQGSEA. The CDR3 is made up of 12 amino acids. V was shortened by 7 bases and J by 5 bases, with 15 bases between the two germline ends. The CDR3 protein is CSAGWGNHEQYF. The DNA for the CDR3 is TGCAGCGCGGGTTGGGGTAATCACGAGCAGTACTTC.

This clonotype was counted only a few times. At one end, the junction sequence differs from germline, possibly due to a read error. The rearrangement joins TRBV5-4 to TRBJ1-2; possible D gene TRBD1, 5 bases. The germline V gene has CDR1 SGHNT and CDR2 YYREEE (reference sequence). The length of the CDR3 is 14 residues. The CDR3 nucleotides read TGTGCCAGCAGCTCGGACATTTCCTCTAGTGGCTACAGCTTC. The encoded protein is CASSSDISSSGYSF.

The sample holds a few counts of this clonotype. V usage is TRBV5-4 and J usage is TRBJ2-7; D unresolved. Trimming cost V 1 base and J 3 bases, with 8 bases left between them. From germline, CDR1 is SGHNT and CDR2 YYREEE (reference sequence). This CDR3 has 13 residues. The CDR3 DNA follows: TGTGCCAGCAGCTTGAAGTGTTTCTACGAGCAGTACTTC. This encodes CASSLKCFYEQYF.

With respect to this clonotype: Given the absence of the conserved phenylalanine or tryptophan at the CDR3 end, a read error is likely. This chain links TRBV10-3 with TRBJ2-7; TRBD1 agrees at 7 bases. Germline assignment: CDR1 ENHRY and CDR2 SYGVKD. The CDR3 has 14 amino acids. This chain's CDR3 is CVISYDRASYEQYL. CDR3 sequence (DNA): TGTGTCATCAGTTATGACAGGGCTTCCTACGAGCAGTACCTC.

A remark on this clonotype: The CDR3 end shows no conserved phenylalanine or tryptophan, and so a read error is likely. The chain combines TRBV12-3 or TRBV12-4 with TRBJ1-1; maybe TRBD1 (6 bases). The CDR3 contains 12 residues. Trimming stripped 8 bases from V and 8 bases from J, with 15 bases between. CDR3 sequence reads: CASVNRVKEAFL. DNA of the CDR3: TGTGCCAGCGTAAACAGGGTGAAGGAAGCTTTCCTT.

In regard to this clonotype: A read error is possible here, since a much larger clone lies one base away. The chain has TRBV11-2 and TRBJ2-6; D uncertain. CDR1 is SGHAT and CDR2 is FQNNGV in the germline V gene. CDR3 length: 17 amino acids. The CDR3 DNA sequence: TGTGCCAGCAGCTTAGGCGCCAGTCGGTCTGGGGTCAACGTCCTGACTTTC. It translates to CASSLGASRSGVNVLTF.

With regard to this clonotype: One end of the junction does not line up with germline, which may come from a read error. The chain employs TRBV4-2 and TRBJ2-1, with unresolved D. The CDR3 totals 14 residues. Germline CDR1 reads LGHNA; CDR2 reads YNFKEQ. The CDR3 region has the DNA TGTGCCAGTAGCCTACGGCACAGCAACAATGAGCAGTTCTTC. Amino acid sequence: CASSLRHSNNEQFF.

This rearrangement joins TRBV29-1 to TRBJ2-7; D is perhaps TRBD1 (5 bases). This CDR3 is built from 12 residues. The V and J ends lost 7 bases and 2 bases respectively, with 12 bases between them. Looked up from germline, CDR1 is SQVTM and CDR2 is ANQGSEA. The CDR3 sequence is CSATKDTYEQYF. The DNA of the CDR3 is TGCAGCGCCACCAAGGACACCTACGAGCAGTACTTC.

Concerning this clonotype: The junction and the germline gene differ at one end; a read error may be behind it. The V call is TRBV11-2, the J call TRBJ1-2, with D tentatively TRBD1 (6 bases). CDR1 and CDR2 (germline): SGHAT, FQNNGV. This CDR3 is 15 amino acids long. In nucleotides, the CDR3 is TGTACCAGCAGCTATAAGGGGGGCTCCTCCCCTGGCTACACCTTC. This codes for CTSSYKGGSSPGYTF.

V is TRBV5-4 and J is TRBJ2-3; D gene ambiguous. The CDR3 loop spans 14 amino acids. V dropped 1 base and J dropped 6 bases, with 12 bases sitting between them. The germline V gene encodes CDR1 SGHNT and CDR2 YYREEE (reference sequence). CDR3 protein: CASSLMDGTDTQYF. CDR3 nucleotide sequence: TGTGCCAGCAGCTTGATGGACGGTACCGATACGCAGTATTTT.

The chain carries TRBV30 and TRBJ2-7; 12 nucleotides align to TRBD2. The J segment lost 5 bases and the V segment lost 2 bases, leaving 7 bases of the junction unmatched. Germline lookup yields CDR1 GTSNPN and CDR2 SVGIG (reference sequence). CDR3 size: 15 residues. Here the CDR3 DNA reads TGTGCCTGGAGTCCTCTAGCGGGAGGGCCCAACGAGCAGTACTTC. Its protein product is CAWSPLAGGPNEQYF.

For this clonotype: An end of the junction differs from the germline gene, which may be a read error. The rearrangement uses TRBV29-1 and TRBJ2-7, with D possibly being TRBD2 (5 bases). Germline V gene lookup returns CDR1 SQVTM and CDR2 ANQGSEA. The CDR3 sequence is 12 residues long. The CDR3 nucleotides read TGCAGCGTCAGGATAGGGAGCTCCGAGCAGTATTTC. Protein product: CSVRIGSSEQYF.